This T cell receptor (beta chain) is drawn from a study of spatial heterogeneity in lung cancer. Described time point: sample taken at primary tumor resection. Material for sequencing was whole RNA from tumor, nontumor lung or frozen PBMC, left unsorted. The CDR3 extends over 16 amino acids. Germline trimming cut 5 bases from V and 1 base from J; bases unmatched to any gene: 8. Germline assignment: CDR1 MNHEY and CDR2 SVGEGT. TCRdb itself ran the 5' RACE reads through MiXCR, one entry per CDR3 protein. The table records about 38,000 distinct CDR3 sequences, roughly 8% of them present only once. This clonotype was counted at least ten times.

The J gene is TRBJ2-1, the V gene TRBV6-2 or TRBV6-3, with 7 bases fitting TRBD2. The source of this sequence is a male donor with early-stage non-small cell lung cancer. The sample was PBMCs, taken at surgery. The CDR3 protein is CASSQDGRGSYNEQFF. The CDR3 DNA reads TGTGCCAGCAGTCAAGATGGGAGGGGATCCTACAATGAGCAGTTCTTC.